One sample yielded the 2 T cell receptor beta chains listed below, sequenced in a study of blood T cell repertoires in COVID-19. Assay used: immunoSEQ multiplex PCR; TCRdb lists only in-frame clones, some missing. This table has fewer than 450,000 clones, roughly 89% appearing once. Sequencing was done on a sample of peripheral blood. The source of these receptors is a young woman who had recovered from COVID-19.

In its sample, this clone was seen once. V is TRBV5-1 and J is TRBJ2-3, with D unclear. The CDR3 loop spans 15 amino acids. The ends were cut back, 7 bases at V and 0 bases at J, with 15 bases in the middle. Per germline, CDR1 SGHRS and CDR2 YFSETQ. The CDR3 nucleotides are TGCGCCAGCCGCGCGGAACCATCTAGCACAGATACGCAGTATTTT. This translates into CASRAEPSSTDTQYF.

The chain employs TRBV30 and TRBJ2-4, with D perhaps TRBD2 (5 bases). Trimming removed 2 bases from V and 2 bases from J, with 13 bases in between. This CDR3 is 15 amino acids long. Germline-derived CDR1 and CDR2 are GTSNPN and SVGIG (reference sequence). CDR3 protein: CAWSPGEYTKNIQYF. CDR3 bases: TGTGCCTGGAGTCCCGGGGAGTATACCAAAAACATTCAGTACTTC. The full variable domain, rest sourced from reference TRBV30 and TRBJ2-4, is SQTIHQWPATLVQPVGSPLSLECTVEGTSNPNLYWYRQAAGRGLQLLFYSVGIGQISSEVPQNLSASRPQDRQFILSSKKLLLSDSGFYLCAWSPGEYTKNIQYFGAGTRLSVL.